Each of the 18 T cell receptor beta chains below was sequenced from the same sample in a study of shared clonotypes between healthy human individuals. The table came from immunoSEQ multiplex PCR; TCRdb's copy has only in-frame clones and leaves some out. Of about 2.3 million clones listed, approximately 93% are singletons. Sequencing input: naive CD4+ T cells from PBMCs. The subset was: CD45RA+ positively selected. Receptors originate from a man younger than 35 in good health. Some clones in this sample may be carry-over from other donors' samples.

The V and J genes are TRBV6-6 and TRBJ2-3; D not certain. CDR1 is MNHNY, CDR2 SVGAGI, per germline (reference sequence). This CDR3 has 14 amino acids. The V gene lost 8 bases and the J gene lost 6 bases, with 18 bases spanning the gap. The CDR3 DNA follows: TGTGCCAGCCATATGGCCGGATTCGTGGATACGCAGTATTTT. Its translation: CASHMAGFVDTQYF.

V and J are TRBV6-1 and TRBJ1-1, with 7 bases that match TRBD1. The CDR3 is 15 residues long. Germline values: CDR1 MNHNS, CDR2 SASEGT. Trimming at V came to 2 bases and at J to 4 bases, leaving 7 bases not matched to a gene. CDR3 residues: CASSERGRLGTEAFF. CDR3 nucleotide sequence: TGTGCCAGCAGTGAAAGGGGGCGGCTTGGCACTGAAGCTTTCTTT.

The chain couples TRBV5-4 to TRBJ1-1; tentatively, D is TRBD1 (5 bases). Germline values: CDR1 SGHNT, CDR2 YYREEE (reference sequence). There are 15 residues in the CDR3. V gave up 0 bases and J gave up 1 base, with 10 bases separating them. The CDR3 is CASSLGGRQNTEAFF. The CDR3 DNA reads TGTGCCAGCAGCTTGGGGGGGAGACAGAACACTGAAGCTTTCTTT.

V is TRBV7-9 and J is TRBJ2-5, with D uncertain. The length of the CDR3 is 16 residues. Germline assignment: CDR1 SEHNR and CDR2 FQNEAQ (reference sequence). Trimming left V 2 bases short and J 7 bases short, with 20 bases between. Here the CDR3 DNA reads TGTGCCAGCAGCTTATCGGGCCTGGGCGGACCAGGGACCCAGTACTTC. This translates into CASSLSGLGGPGTQYF.

CDR3 DNA sequence: TGCGCCAGCAGTACGGGCGGGAGGTTCTACAATGAGCAGTTCTTC. The encoded protein is CASSTGGRFYNEQFF. V gene TRBV5-1 combines with J gene TRBJ2-1; 8 positions agree with TRBD2. CDR3 length: 15 amino acids. CDR1 is SGHRS, CDR2 YFSETQ, per germline. The trim removed 5 bases at V and 3 bases at J, leaving 7 bases unmatched.

The V and J genes are TRBV5-4 and TRBJ1-2; 8 bases map to TRBD1. CDR1 and CDR2 (germline): SGHNT, YYREEE (reference sequence). V shed 3 bases, J shed 6 bases, and the junction held 10 bases outside the gene matches. There are 15 residues in the CDR3. The CDR3 protein is CASSYIIQGANGYTF. In DNA form, the CDR3 reads TGTGCCAGCAGCTATATTATTCAGGGGGCCAATGGCTACACCTTC.

The CDR3 DNA reads as TGTGCCAGCAACGAGGGCGCCACCTACAATGAGCAGTTCTTC. The encoded protein is CASNEGATYNEQFF. The V call is TRBV6-1, the J call TRBJ2-1, with TRBD2 as a possible D gene (5 bases). The germline V gene has CDR1 MNHNS and CDR2 SASEGT. The V gene lost 7 bases and the J gene lost 2 bases, with 12 bases spanning the gap. The CDR3 is made up of 14 amino acids.

About this clone: Other DNA sequences within the sample encode an identical CDR3. This chain uses TRBV18 with TRBJ2-3, with 8 bases matching TRBD1. This CDR3 comprises 15 residues. The V and J ends lost 3 bases and 0 bases, in that order; junction bases with no gene match: 2. Germline CDR1 and CDR2: KGHSH and LQKENI. The chain's CDR3 is CASSPGQVSTDTQYF. CDR3 DNA: TGTGCCAGCTCACCGGGACAGGTCAGCACAGATACGCAGTATTTT.

About this clone: The same CDR3 also results from other DNA sequences found in this sample. V gene TRBV6-5 combines with J gene TRBJ1-2; D call uncertain. V was shortened by 9 bases and J by 1 base, with 6 bases between the two germline ends. Germline CDR1 reads MNHEY; CDR2 reads SVGAGI. The CDR3 is 11 amino acids. The CDR3: CASSDNYGYTF. In DNA, the CDR3 is TGTGCCAGTAGCGATAACTATGGCTACACCTTC.

The chain has TRBV4-2 and TRBJ1-2; D not resolved. The CDR3 length is 16 residues. Germline loops: CDR1 LGHNA, CDR2 YNFKEQ. Trimming took 1 base from V and 2 from J, leaving 14 bases between them. In DNA form, the CDR3 reads TGTGCCAGCAGCCAAGTGGTCGAGGGAGGCAACTATGGCTACACCTTC. This sequence encodes CASSQVVEGGNYGYTF.

The chain links TRBV9 to TRBJ1-2, with no clear D. CDR3 size: 13 residues. The V end was cut by 3 bases, the J end by 0 bases, with 6 bases between. From germline, CDR1 is SGDLS and CDR2 YYNGEE. This CDR3 is CASSDTSNYGYTF. CDR3 DNA sequence: TGTGCCAGCAGCGATACATCTAACTATGGCTACACCTTC.

This clone occurred a few times. One end of the junction is discordant with germline, which a read error may explain. The V call is TRBV2, the J call TRBJ1-1; weak D call: TRBD1 (5 bases). This CDR3 has 13 amino acids. The germline gives CDR1 SNHLY, CDR2 FYNNEI. This CDR3 reads CANTGSENAEAFF. The CDR3 nucleotides are TGTGCCAACACAGGTTCCGAGAACGCTGAAGCTTTCTTT.

The gene calls are TRBV27 and TRBJ2-2; D unresolved. With 7 bases removed from V and 6 bases from J, the gap between germline ends came to 15 bases. The CDR3 contains 14 residues. Germline lookup yields CDR1 MNHEY and CDR2 SMNVEV (reference sequence). The CDR3 nucleotides are TGTGCCAGCAAGGCCCGCGGAGTTCCCGGGGAGCTGTTTTTT. It yields the protein CASKARGVPGELFF.

The genes are TRBV28 and TRBJ2-7, with D uncertain. The V end lost 5 bases, the J end lost 4 bases, and 18 bases lay between the germline ends. From germline, CDR1 is MDHEN and CDR2 SYDVKM. The CDR3 is 15 amino acids. The CDR3 nucleotides are TGTGCCAGCAGTCCTCCGACTGGCCAGTATTACGAGCAGTACTTC. Translated: CASSPPTGQYYEQYF.

This sequence joins TRBV28 and TRBJ1-2; 7 nucleotides line up with TRBD1. Germline values: CDR1 MDHEN, CDR2 SYDVKM. This CDR3 is built from 14 residues. V gave up 6 bases and J gave up 7 bases; unmatched junction bases: 11. The DNA of the CDR3 is TGTGCCAGCAGGACGACAGGGATGGGGTTTGGCTACACCTTC. Translating it yields CASRTTGMGFGYTF.

J is TRBJ2-6 and V is TRBV27; tentatively, D is TRBD2 (7 bases). The germline gives CDR1 MNHEY, CDR2 SMNVEV (reference sequence). The germline V and J ends were trimmed by 0 bases and 0 bases, with 18 bases remaining between them. The CDR3 has 20 residues. CDR3 DNA sequence: TGTGCCAGCAGTTTATCGGAGGTAGGGAGGGGGAGCTCTGGGGCCAACGTCCTGACTTTC. Translation gives CASSLSEVGRGSSGANVLTF. Supplemented by reference TRBV27 and TRBJ2-6, the full variable domain reads EAQVTQNPRYLITVTGKKLTVTCSQNMNHEYMSWYRQDPGLGLRQIYYSMNVEVTDKGDVPEGYKVSRKEKRNFPLILESPSPNQTSLYFCASSLSEVGRGSSGANVLTFGAGSRLTVL.

This sequence joins TRBV6-1 and TRBJ1-2; D not resolved. The V end was cut by 1 base, the J end by 5 bases, with 14 bases between. Germline V gene lookup returns CDR1 MNHNS and CDR2 SASEGT. The length of the CDR3 is 15 residues. CDR3 in DNA: TGTGCCAGCAGTGAAGTGAGAAAAAGTGATTATGGCTACACCTTC. The encoded protein is CASSEVRKSDYGYTF.

This chain connects TRBV18 to TRBJ1-3; no clear D. The CDR3 is 18 residues long. Germline CDR1 and CDR2: KGHSH and LQKENI. V was pared by 2 bases and J by 0 bases, with 17 bases between. The CDR3 loop is CASSPAPGTSYSGNTIYF. The CDR3 coding sequence is TGTGCCAGCTCACCAGCCCCTGGCACCAGCTACTCTGGAAACACCATATATTTT.